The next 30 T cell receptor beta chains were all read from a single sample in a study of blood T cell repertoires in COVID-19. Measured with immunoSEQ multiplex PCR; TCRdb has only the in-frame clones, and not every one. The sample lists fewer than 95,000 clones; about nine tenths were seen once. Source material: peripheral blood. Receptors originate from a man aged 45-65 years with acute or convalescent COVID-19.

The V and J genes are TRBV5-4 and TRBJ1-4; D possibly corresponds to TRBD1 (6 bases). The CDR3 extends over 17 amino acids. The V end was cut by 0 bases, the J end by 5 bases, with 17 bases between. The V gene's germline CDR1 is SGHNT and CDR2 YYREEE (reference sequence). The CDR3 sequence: CASSLGGTTGANEKLFF. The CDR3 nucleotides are TGTGCCAGCAGCTTGGGGGGTACGACAGGAGCAAATGAAAAACTGTTTTTT.

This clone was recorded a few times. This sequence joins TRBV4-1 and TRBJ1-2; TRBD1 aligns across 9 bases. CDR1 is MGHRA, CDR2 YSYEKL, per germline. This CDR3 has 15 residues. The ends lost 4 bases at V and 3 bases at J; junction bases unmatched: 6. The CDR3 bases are TGCGCCAGCAGCCGAGAGGGACAGGGACACTATGGCTACACCTTC. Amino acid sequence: CASSREGQGHYGYTF.

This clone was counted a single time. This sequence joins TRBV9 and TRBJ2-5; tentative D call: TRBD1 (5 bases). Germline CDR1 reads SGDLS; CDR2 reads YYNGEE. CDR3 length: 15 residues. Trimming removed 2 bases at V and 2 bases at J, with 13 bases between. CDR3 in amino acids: CASSVHLDRQETQYF. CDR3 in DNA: TGTGCCAGCAGCGTCCACCTCGACAGACAAGAGACCCAGTACTTC.

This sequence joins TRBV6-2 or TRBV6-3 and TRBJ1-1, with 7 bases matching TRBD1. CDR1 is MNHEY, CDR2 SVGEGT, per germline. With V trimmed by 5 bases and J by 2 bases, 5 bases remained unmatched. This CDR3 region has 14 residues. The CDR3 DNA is TGTGCCAGCAGTAAACAGGGGTCTAACACTGAAGCTTTCTTT. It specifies CASSKQGSNTEAFF.

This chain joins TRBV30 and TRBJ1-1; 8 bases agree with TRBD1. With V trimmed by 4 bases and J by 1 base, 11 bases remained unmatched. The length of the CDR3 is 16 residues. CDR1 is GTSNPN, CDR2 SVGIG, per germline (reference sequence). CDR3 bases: TGTGCCTGGATCCTTTTTCCGGGACAGGCGAACACTGAAGCTTTCTTT. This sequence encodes CAWILFPGQANTEAFF.

The CDR3 is CASSEVGTGGAGYTF. DNA for the CDR3: TGTGCCAGCAGTGAAGTTGGGACAGGGGGCGCCGGCTACACCTTC. The chain recombines TRBV2 with TRBJ1-2, with 12 bases aligning to TRBD1. J gave up 8 bases and V 1 base, and 5 bases lay outside the gene matches. Per germline, CDR1 SNHLY and CDR2 FYNNEI. This CDR3 is 15 amino acids long.

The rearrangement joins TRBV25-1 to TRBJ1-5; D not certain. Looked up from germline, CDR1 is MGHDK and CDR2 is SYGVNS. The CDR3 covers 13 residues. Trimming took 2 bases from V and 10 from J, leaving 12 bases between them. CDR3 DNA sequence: TGTGCCAGCAGTGAAGAGACCGGGAATCCCCAGCATTTT. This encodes CASSEETGNPQHF.

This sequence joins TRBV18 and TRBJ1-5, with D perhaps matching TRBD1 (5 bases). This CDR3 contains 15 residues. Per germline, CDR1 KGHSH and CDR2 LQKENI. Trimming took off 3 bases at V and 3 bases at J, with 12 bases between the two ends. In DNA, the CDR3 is TGTGCCAGCTCACCCGTTGAGACAGTCAATCAGCCCCAGCATTTT. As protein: CASSPVETVNQPQHF.

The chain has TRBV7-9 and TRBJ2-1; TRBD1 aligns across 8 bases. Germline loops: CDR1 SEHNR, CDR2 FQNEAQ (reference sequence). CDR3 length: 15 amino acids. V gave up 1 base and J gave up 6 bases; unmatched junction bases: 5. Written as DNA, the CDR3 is TGTGCCAGCAGCTTAGGGCAGGGGGCGCGCAATGAGCAGTTCTTC. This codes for CASSLGQGARNEQFF.

Here the CDR3 reads CASSLSTPYSYNEQFF. CDR3 in DNA: TGCGCCAGCAGTCTCTCGACACCCTACTCCTACAATGAGCAGTTCTTC. This chain uses TRBV10-1 with TRBJ2-1; unclear D gene. The V gene's germline CDR1 is WNHNN and CDR2 SYGVQD (reference sequence). CDR3 length equals 16 residues. Between the trimmed V and J ends, which lost 5 bases and 0 bases, there was a span of 14 bases.

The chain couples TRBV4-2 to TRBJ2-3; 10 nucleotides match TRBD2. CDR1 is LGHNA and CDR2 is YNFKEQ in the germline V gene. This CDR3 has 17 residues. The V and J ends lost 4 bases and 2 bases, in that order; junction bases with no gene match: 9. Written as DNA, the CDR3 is TGTGCCAGCAGCCGGCGTACTAGCGGGGAGATCACAGATACGCAGTATTTT. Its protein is CASSRRTSGEITDTQYF.

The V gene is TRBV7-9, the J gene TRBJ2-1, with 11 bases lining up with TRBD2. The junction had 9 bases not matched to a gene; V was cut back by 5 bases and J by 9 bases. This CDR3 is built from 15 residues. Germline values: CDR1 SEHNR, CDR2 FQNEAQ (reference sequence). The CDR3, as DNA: TGTGCCAGCAGCGGGGTTCTAGCGGGGGGTGGTGAGCAGTTCTTC. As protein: CASSGVLAGGGEQFF.

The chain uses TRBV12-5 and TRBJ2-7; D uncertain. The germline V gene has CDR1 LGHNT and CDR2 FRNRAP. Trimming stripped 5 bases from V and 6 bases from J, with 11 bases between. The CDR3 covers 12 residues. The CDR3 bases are TGTGCTAGTGGTGTGAATGTGAGCGAGCAGTACGTC. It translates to CASGVNVSEQYV.

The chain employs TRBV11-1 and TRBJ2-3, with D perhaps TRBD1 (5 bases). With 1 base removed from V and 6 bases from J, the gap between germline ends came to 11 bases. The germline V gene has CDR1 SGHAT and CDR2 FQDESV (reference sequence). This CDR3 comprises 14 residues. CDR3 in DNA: TGTGCCAGCAGCTTAGGGCAGGGATCGGATACGCAGTATTTT. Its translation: CASSLGQGSDTQYF.

DNA of the CDR3: TGTGCCAGCAGCTTTTTGACAGGGGTGGCCTATGGCTACACCTTC. Residues: CASSFLTGVAYGYTF. The chain carries TRBV5-6 and TRBJ1-2; 8 positions match TRBD1. V trimming: 2 bases; J trimming: 4 bases; junction bases outside the gene matches: 7. The germline gives CDR1 SGHDT, CDR2 YYEEEE. The CDR3 loop spans 15 amino acids.

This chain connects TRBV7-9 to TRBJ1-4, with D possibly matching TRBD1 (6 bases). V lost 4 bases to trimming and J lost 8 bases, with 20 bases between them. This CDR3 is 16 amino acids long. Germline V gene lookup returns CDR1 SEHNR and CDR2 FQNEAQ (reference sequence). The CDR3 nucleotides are TGTGCCAGCAGCTCCCGGTGGGGGGGCAGGATAGAAAAACTGTTTTTT. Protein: CASSSRWGGRIEKLFF.

CDR3 nucleotide sequence: TGTGCCAGCAGCCCTACGTCAGGGTATCAGAACACCGGGGAGCTGTTTTTT. Translation: CASSPTSGYQNTGELFF. The rearrangement uses TRBV9 and TRBJ2-2; possibly TRBD1 for D (5 bases). The CDR3 sequence is 17 residues long. Germline V gives CDR1 SGDLS, CDR2 YYNGEE. With 4 bases removed from V and 1 base from J, the gap between germline ends came to 17 bases.

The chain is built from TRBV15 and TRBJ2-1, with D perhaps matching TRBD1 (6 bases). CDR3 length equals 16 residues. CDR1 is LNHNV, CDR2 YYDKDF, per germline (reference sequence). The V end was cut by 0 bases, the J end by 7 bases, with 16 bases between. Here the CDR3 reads CATSRDLDRAGNEQFF. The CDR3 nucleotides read TGTGCCACCAGCAGAGATTTGGACAGAGCTGGGAATGAGCAGTTCTTC.

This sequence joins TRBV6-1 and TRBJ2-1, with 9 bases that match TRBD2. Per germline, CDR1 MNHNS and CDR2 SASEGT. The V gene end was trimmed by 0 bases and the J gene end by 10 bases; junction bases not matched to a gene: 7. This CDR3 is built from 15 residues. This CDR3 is CASSEAGGGAREQFF. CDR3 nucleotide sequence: TGTGCCAGCAGTGAAGCTGGCGGGGGGGCGAGAGAGCAGTTCTTC.

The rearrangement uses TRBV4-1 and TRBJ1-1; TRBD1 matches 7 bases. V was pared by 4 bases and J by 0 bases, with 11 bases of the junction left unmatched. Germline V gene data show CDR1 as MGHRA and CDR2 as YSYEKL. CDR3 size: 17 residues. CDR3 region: CASSPARDSEMNTEAFF. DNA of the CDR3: TGCGCCAGCAGCCCCGCGCGGGACAGCGAGATGAACACTGAAGCTTTCTTT.

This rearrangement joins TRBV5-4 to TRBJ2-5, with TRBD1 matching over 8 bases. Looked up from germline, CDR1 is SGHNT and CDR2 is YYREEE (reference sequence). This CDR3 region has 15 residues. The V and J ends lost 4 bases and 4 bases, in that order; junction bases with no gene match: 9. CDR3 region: CASSRESGGSETQYF. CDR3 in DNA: TGTGCCAGCAGCAGGGAATCAGGGGGCTCAGAGACCCAGTACTTC.

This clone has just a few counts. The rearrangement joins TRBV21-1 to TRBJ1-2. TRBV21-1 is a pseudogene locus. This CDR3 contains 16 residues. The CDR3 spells CASRGDPRNTNYGYTF. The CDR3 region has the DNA TGTGCCAGCAGGGGAGACCCCCGCAACACTAACTATGGCTACACCTTC.

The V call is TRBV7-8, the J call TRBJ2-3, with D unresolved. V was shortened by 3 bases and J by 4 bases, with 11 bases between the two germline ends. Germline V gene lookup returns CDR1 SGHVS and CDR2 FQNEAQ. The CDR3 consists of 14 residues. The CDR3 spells CASSLVLESDTQYF. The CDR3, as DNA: TGTGCCAGCAGCTTGGTCTTGGAGTCAGATACGCAGTATTTT.

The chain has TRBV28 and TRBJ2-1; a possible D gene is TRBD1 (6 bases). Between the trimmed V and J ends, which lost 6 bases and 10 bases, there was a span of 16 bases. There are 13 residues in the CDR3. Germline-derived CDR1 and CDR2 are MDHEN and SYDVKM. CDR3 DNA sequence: TGTGCCAGCAGGGGGGCGCCATTAATAGAGCAGTTCTTC. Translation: CASRGAPLIEQFF.

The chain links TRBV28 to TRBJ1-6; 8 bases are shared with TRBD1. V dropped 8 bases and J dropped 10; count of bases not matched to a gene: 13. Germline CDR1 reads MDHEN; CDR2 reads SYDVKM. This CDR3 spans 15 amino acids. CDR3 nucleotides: TGTGCCAGCCTCGCTGCTACAGGGGGACTCTCACCCCTCCACTTT. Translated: CASLAATGGLSPLHF.

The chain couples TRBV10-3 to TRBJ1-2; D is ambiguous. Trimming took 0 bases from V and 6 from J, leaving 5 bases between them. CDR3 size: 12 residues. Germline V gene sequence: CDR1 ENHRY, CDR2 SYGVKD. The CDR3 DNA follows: TGTGCCATCAGTGAGTCGCAGGATGGCTACACCTTC. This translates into CAISESQDGYTF.

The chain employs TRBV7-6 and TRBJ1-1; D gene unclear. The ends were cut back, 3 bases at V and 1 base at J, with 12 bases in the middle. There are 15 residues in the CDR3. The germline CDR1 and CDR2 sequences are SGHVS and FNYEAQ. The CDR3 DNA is TGTGCCAGCAGCTTGTCAAGTACGGGGAACACTGAAGCTTTCTTT. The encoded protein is CASSLSSTGNTEAFF.

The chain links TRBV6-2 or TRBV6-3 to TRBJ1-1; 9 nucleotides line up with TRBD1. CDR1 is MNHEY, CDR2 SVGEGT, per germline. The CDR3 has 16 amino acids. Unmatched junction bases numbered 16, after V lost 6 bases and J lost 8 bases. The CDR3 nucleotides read TGTGCCAGCAGCTCGCCTTCTCTGACAGGGGGGGTAGAAGCTTTCTTT. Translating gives CASSSPSLTGGVEAFF.

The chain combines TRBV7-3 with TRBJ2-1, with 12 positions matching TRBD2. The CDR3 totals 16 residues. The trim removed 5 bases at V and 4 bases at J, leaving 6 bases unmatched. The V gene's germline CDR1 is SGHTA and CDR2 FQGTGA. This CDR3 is CASSPASGGAYNEQFF. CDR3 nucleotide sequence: TGTGCCAGCAGCCCAGCTAGCGGGGGGGCGTACAATGAGCAGTTCTTC.

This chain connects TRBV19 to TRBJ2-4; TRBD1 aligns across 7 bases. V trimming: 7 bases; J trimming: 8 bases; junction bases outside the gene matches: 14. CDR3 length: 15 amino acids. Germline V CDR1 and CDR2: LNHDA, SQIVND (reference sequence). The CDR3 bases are TGTGCCAGTATGCCCCGCTACAGGGGAGAGGACATTCAGTACTTC. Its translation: CASMPRYRGEDIQYF.